This T cell receptor beta chain was found in a study of cytomegalovirus exposure and HLA in healthy donors. Background on the study: According to later analysis, the same platform produced the approximately 120 validation and approximately 700 first-cohort repertoires.

Study-wide results and caveats: Cytomegalovirus-associated TCR beta chains were listed, numbering some 150.

Separate from the roughly 700-subject first cohort was the approximately 130-subject validation cohort, to which the donors belonged. Details on this clone: The antigen is not known.

This table comes from immunoSEQ multiplex PCR, and its TCRdb copy is limited to in-frame clones, with some not included. The sample lists 110,000 or so clones, about 85% occurring once. The sequence came from a woman between 18 and 30 years old in good health and CMV-seropositive. Sequencing input: PBMCs.

The CDR3: CASSESLGGPYTEAFF. As DNA, the CDR3 is TGTGCCAGTAGTGAGTCGCTCGGGGGACCGTACACTGAAGCTTTCTTT. The chain is built from TRBV19 and TRBJ1-1; D possibly corresponds to TRBD1 (5 bases). The length of the CDR3 is 16 residues. V gave up 5 bases and J gave up 3 bases, with 19 bases separating them. The germline V gene has CDR1 LNHDA and CDR2 SQIVND (reference sequence).